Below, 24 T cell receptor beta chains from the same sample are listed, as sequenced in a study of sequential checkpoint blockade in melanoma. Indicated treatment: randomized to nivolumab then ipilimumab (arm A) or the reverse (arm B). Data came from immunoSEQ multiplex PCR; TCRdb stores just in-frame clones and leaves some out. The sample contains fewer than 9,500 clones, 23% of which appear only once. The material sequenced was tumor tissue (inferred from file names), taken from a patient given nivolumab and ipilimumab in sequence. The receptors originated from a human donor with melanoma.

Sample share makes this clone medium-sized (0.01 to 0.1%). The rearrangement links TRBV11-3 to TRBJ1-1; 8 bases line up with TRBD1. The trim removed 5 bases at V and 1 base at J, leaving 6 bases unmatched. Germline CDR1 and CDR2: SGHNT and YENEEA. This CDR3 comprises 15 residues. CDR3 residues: CASSPRQGTNTEAFF. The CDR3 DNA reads TGTGCCAGCAGCCCTCGACAGGGGACGAACACTGAAGCTTTCTTT.

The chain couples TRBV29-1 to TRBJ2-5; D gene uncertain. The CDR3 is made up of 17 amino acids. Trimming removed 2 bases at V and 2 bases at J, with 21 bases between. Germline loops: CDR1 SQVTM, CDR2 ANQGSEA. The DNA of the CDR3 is TGCAGCGTTGAAACCACGCATTACCGGGTAGTACAAGAGACCCAGTACTTC. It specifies CSVETTHYRVVQETQYF.

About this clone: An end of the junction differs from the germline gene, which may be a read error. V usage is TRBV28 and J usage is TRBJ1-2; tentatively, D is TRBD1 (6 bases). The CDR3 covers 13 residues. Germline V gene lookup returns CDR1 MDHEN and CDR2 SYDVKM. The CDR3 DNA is TGTGCCAGCAGCCGTAAGATAGAGACAGGACCGTTCTTC. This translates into CASSRKIETGPFF.

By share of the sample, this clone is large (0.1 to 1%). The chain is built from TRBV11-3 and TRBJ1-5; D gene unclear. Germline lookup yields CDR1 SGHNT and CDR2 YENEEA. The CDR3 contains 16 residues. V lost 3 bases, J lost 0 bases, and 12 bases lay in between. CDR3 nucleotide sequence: TGTGCCAGCAGCTTGGTAGGAGGGTATAGCAATCAGCCCCAGCATTTT. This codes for CASSLVGGYSNQPQHF.

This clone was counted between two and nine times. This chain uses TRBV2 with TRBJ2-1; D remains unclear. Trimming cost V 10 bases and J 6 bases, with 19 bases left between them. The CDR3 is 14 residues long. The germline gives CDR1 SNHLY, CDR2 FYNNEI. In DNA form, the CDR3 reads TGTGCCACTCTACAAGGCCCGTATGGCAATGAGCAGTTCTTC. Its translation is CATLQGPYGNEQFF.

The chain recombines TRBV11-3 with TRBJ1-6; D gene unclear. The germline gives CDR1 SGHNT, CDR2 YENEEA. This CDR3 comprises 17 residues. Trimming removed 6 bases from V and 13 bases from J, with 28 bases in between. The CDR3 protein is CASSHWVSFQSWGPLHF. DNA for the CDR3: TGTGCCAGCAGTCATTGGGTATCGTTTCAGTCCTGGGGTCCCCTCCACTTT.

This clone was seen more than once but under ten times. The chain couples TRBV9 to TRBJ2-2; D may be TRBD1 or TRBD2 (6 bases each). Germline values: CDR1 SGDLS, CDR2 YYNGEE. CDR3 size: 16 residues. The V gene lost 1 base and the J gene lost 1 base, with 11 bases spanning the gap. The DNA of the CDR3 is TGTGCCAGCAGCGTAAGCGGAGGGGGGAACACCGGGGAGCTGTTTTTT. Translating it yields CASSVSGGGNTGELFF.

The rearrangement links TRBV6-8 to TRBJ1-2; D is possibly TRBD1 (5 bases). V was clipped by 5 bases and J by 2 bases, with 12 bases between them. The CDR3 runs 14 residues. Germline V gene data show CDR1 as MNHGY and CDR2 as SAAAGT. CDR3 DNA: TGTGCCAGCAGTGCGGGGGGAGGGAACTATGGCTACACCTTC. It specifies CASSAGGGNYGYTF.

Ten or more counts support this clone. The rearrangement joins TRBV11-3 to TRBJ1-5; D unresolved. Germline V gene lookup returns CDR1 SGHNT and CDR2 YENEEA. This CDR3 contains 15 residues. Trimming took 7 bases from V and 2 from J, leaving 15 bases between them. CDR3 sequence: CASTLLGAGNQPQHF. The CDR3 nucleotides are TGTGCCAGCACCCTTCTGGGCGCGGGCAATCAGCCCCAGCATTTT.

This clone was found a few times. The CDR3 sequence is CASITSGGARGTQYF. In nucleotides, the CDR3 is TGTGCCAGCATCACTAGCGGGGGAGCACGCGGGACCCAGTACTTC. This chain links TRBV6-8 with TRBJ2-5; TRBD2 matches at 11 bases. The CDR3 is 15 amino acids. The germline V gene encodes CDR1 MNHGY and CDR2 SAAAGT. V gave up 7 bases and J gave up 7 bases; unmatched junction bases: 11.

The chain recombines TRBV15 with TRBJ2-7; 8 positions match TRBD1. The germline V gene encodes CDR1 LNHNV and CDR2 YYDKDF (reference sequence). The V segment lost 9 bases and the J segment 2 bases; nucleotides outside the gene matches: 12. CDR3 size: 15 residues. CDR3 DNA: TGTGCCACGGCCGGGACAGGTCTCGAACCCTACGAGCAGTACTTC. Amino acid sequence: CATAGTGLEPYEQYF. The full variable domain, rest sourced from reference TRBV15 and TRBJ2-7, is DAMVIQNPRYQVTQFGKPVTLSCSQTLNHNVMYWYQQKSSQAPKLLFHYYDKDFNNEADTPDNFQSRRPNTSFCFLDIRSPGLGDTAMYLCATAGTGLEPYEQYFGPGTRLTVT.

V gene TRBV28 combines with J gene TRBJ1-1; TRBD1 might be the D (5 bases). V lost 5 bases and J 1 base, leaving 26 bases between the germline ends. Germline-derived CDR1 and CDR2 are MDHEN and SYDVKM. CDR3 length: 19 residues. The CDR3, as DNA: TGTGCCAGCAGTCGCCCGCGGCCGGGACGCATACTTAGGAACACTGAAGCTTTCTTT. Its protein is CASSRPRPGRILRNTEAFF. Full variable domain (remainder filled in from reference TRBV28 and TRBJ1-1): DVKVTQSSRYLVKRTGEKVFLECVQDMDHENMFWYRQDPGLGLRLIYFSYDVKMKEKGDIPEGYSVSREKKERFSLILESASTNQTSMYLCASSRPRPGRILRNTEAFFGQGTRLTVV.

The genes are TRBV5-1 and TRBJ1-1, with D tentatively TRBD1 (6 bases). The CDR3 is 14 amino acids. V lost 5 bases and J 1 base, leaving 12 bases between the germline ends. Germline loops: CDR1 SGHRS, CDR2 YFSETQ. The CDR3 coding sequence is TGCGCCAGCAGTTCGGGACAACCGAACACTGAAGCTTTCTTT. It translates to CASSSGQPNTEAFF.

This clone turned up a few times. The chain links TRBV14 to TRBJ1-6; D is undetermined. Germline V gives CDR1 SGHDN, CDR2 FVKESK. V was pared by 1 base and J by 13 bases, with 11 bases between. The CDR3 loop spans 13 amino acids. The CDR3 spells CASSQGTVVPLHF. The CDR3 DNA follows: TGTGCCAGCAGCCAAGGGACCGTGGTTCCCCTCCACTTT. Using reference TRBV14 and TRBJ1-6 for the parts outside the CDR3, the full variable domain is EAGVTQFPSHSVIEKGQTVTLRCDPISGHDNLYWYRRVMGKEIKFLLHFVKESKQDESGMPNNRFLAERTGGTYSTLKVQPAELEDSGVYFCASSQGTVVPLHFGNGTRLTVT.

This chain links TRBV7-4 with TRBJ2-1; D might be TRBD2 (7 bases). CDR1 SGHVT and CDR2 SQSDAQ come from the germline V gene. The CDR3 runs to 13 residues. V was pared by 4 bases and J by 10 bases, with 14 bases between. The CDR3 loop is CASSSGGLTEQFF. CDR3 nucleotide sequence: TGTGCCAGCAGCTCCGGGGGGCTCACCGAGCAGTTCTTC.

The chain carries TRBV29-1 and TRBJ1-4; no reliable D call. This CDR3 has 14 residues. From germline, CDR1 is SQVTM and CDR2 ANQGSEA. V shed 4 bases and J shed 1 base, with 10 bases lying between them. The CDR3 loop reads CSVGRSGTNEKLFF. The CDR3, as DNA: TGCAGCGTTGGCCGATCGGGAACTAATGAAAAACTGTTTTTT.

The CDR3: CASSLVLGDTEAFF. CDR3 nucleotide sequence: TGCGCCAGCAGCTTGGTCTTGGGGGACACTGAAGCTTTCTTT. The rearrangement joins TRBV5-1 to TRBJ1-1; D is perhaps TRBD1 (5 bases). CDR1 is SGHRS, CDR2 YFSETQ, per germline. The length of the CDR3 is 14 residues. V lost 0 bases to trimming and J lost 3 bases, with 9 bases between them. Full variable domain (rest looked up from reference TRBV5-1 and TRBJ1-1): KAGVTQTPRYLIKTRGQQVTLSCSPISGHRSVSWYQQTPGQGLQFLFEYFSETQRNKGNFPGRFSGRQFSNSRSEMNVSTLELGDSALYLCASSLVLGDTEAFFGQGTRLTVV.

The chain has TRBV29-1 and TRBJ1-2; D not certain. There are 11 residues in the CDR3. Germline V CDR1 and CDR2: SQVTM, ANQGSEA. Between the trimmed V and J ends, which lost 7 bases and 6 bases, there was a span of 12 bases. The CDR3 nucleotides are TGCAGCGACTATCAGGCAGATGGCTACACCTTC. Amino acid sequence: CSDYQADGYTF.

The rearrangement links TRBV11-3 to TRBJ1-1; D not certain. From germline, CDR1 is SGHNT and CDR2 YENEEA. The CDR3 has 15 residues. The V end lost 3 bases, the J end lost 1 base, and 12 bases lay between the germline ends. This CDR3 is CASSLAPRKNTEAFF. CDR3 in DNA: TGTGCCAGCAGCTTGGCCCCCCGAAAGAACACTGAAGCTTTCTTT.

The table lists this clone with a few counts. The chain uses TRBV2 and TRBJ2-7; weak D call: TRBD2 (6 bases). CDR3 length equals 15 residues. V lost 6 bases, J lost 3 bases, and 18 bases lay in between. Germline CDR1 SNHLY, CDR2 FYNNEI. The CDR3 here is CASRNDRDFFYEQYV. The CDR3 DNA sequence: TGTGCCAGCAGAAACGACCGGGACTTTTTCTACGAGCAGTACGTC.

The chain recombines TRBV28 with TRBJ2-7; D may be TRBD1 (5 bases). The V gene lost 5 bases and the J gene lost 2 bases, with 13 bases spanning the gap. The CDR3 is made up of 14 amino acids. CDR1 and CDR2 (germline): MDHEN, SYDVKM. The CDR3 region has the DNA TGTGCCAGCAGTAACAAGGACACAGCCTACGAGCAGTACGTC. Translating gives CASSNKDTAYEQYV.

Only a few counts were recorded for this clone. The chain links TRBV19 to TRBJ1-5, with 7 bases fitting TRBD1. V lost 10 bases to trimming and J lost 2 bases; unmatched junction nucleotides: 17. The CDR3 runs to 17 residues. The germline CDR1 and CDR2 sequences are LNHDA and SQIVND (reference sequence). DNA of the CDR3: TGTGCCACCCAACCCCGCGGAGGGGGCGACGGCAATCAGCCCCAGCATTTT. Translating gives CATQPRGGGDGNQPQHF.

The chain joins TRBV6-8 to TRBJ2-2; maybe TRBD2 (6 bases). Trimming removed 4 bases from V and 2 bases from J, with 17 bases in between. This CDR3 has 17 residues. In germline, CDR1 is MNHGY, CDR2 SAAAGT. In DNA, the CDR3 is TGTGCCAGCAGTTCGAATCCTCAACTAGCTAACACCGGGGAGCTGTTTTTT. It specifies CASSSNPQLANTGELFF.

The CDR3 nucleotides read TGTGCCAGCAGCTTAAGTGGGGGGGCAGGTGATACGCAGTATTTT. Translation: CASSLSGGAGDTQYF. The rearrangement joins TRBV11-3 to TRBJ2-3, with D possibly matching TRBD2 (7 bases). From germline, CDR1 is SGHNT and CDR2 YENEEA. Between the trimmed V and J ends, which lost 2 bases and 6 bases, there was a span of 15 bases. CDR3 length: 15 residues.